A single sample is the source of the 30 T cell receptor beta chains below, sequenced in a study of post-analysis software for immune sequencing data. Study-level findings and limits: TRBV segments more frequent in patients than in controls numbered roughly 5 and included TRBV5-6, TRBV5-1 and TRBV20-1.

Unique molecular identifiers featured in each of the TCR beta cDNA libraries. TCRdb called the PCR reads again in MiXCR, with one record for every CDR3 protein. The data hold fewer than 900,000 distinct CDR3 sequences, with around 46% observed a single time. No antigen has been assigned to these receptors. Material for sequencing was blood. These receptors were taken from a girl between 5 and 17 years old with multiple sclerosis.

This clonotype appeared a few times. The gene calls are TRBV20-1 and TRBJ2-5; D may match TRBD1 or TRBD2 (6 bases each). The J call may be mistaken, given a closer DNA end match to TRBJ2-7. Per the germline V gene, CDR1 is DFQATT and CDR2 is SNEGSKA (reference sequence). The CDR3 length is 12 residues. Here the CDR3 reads CSARAQGGEQYF. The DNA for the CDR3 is TGCAGTGCTAGAGCACAGGGAGGCGAGCAGTACTTC.

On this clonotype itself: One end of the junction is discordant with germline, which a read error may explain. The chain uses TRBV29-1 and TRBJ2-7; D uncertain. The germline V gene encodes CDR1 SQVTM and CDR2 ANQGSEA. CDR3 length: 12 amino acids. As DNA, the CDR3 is TGCAGCGCTGAAAAAGGGTCCTACGAGCAGTACTTC. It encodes CSAEKGSYEQYF.

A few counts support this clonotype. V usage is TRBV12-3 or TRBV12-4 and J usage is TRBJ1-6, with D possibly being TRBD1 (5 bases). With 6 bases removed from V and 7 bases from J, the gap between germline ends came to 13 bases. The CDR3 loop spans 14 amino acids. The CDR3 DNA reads TGTGCCAGCAGCCGAACAGGTTTAAATTCACCCCTCCACTTT. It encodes CASSRTGLNSPLHF.

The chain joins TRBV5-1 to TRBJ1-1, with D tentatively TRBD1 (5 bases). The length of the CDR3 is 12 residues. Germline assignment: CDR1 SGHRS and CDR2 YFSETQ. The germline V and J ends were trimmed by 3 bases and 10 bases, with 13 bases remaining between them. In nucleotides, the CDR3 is TGCGCCAGCAGCTACGGGGGAGGAGGAGCTTTCTTT. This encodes CASSYGGGGAFF.

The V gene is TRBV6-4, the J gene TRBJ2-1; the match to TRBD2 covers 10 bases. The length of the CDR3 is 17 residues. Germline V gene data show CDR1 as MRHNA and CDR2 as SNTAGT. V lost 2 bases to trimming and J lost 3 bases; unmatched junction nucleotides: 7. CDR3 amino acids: CASSDTPRLAGYNEQFF. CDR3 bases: TGTGCCAGCAGTGACACCCCGCGACTAGCGGGCTACAATGAGCAGTTCTTC.

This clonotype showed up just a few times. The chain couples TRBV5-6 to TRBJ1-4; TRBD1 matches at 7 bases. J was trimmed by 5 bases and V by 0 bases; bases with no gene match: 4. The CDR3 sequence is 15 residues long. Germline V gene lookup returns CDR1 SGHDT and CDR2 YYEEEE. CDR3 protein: CASSLGEGQNEKLFF. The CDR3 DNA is TGTGCCAGCAGCTTGGGAGAGGGACAGAATGAAAAACTGTTTTTT.

CDR3 region: CASSVGTVNEKLFF. The CDR3, as DNA: TGTGCCAGCAGCGTCGGGACTGTGAATGAAAAACTGTTTTTT. The chain links TRBV7-9 to TRBJ1-4; D is perhaps TRBD1 (5 bases). Deletions cut 5 bases from V and 5 bases from J, with 12 bases between. CDR1 and CDR2 from the germline V gene are SEHNR and FQNEAQ (reference sequence). The CDR3 totals 14 residues.

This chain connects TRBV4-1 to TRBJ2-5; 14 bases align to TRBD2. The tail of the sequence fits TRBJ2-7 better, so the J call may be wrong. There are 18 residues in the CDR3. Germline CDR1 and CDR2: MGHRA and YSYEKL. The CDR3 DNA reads TGCGCCAGCAGCCAAGATCCGACTAGCGGGAGGGGTTGGGACGAGCAGTACTTC. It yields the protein CASSQDPTSGRGWDEQYF.

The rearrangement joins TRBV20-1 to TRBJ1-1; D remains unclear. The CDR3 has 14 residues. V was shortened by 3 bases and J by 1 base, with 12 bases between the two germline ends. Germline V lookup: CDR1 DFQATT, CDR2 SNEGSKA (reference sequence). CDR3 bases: TGCAGTGCTAGCTCGGGCCAAGCGAACACTGAAGCTTTCTTT. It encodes CSASSGQANTEAFF.

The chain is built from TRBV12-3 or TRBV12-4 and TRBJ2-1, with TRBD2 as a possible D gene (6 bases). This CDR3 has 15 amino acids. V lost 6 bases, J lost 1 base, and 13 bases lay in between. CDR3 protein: CASRHRDSSYNEQFF. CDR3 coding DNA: TGTGCCAGCAGGCACCGGGACTCGTCCTACAATGAGCAGTTCTTC.

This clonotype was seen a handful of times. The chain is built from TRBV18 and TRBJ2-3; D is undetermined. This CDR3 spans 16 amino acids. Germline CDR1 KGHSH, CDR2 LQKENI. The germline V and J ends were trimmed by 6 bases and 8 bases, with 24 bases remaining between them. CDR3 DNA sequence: TGTGCCAGCTCTCACGACTTATCCCCAGTCATTTTTACGCAGTATTTT. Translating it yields CASSHDLSPVIFTQYF.

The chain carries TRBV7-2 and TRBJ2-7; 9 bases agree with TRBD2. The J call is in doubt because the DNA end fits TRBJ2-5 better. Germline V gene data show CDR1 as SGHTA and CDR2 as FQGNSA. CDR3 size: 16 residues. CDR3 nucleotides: TGTGCCAGCAGCTTTAATCTCGGCGGGGGGGACGAGACCCAGTACTTC. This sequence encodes CASSFNLGGGDETQYF.

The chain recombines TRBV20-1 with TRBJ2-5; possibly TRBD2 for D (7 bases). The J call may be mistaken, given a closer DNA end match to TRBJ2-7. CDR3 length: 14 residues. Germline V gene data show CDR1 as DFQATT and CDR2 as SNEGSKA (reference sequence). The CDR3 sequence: CSATKGVAGYEQYF. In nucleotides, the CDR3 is TGCAGTGCCACCAAGGGGGTAGCGGGTTACGAGCAGTACTTC.

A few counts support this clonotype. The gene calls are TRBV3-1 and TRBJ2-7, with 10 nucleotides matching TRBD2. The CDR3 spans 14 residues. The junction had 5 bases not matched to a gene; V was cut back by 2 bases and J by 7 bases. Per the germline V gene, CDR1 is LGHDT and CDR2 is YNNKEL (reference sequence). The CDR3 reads CASSQWGLAKEQYF. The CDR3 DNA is TGTGCCAGCAGCCAATGGGGACTAGCGAAGGAGCAGTACTTC.

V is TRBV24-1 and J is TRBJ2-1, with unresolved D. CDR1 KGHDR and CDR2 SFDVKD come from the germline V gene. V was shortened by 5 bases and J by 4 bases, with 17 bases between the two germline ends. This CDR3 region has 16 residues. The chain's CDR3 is CATSAPPSTVYNEQFF. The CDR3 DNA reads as TGTGCCACCAGTGCCCCCCCCAGTACCGTATACAATGAGCAGTTCTTC.

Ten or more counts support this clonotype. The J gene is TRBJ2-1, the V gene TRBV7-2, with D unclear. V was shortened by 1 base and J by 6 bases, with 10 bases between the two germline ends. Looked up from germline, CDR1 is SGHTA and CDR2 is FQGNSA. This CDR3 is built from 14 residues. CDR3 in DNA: TGTGCCAGCAGCTTAGAGCGCGTATCCAATGAGCAGTTCTTC. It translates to CASSLERVSNEQFF.

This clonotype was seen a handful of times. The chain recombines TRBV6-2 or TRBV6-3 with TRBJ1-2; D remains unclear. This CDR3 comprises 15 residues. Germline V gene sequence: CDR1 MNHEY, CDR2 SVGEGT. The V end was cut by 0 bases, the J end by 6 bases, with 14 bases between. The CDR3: CASSYSGGSEDGYTF. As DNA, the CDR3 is TGTGCCAGCAGTTACTCCGGTGGGTCAGAAGATGGCTACACCTTC.

The CDR3 spells CSAAARGREQFF. CDR3 DNA sequence: TGCAGTGCGGCGGCCCGGGGGCGGGAGCAGTTCTTC. The V gene is TRBV20-1, the J gene TRBJ2-1; either TRBD1 or TRBD2 may supply D (6 bases each). Germline V gene data show CDR1 as DFQATT and CDR2 as SNEGSKA (reference sequence). The V end was cut by 6 bases, the J end by 10 bases, with 16 bases between. The CDR3 totals 12 residues.

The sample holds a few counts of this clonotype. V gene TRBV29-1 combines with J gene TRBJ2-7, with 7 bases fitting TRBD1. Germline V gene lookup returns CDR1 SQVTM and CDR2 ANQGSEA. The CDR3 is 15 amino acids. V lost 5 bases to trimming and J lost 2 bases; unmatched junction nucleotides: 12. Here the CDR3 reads CSVSPRGSQTYEQYF. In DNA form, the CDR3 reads TGCAGCGTTTCCCCCAGGGGGAGCCAGACCTACGAGCAGTACTTC.

The CDR3 spells CASSPPLTASNGYTF. The CDR3 DNA reads TGTGCCAGCAGCCCCCCGTTGACAGCCAGTAATGGCTACACCTTC. The rearrangement joins TRBV3-1 to TRBJ1-2; tentative D call: TRBD1 (5 bases). The ends were cut back, 4 bases at V and 6 bases at J, with 18 bases in the middle. The germline V gene encodes CDR1 LGHDT and CDR2 YNNKEL (reference sequence). The CDR3 spans 15 residues.

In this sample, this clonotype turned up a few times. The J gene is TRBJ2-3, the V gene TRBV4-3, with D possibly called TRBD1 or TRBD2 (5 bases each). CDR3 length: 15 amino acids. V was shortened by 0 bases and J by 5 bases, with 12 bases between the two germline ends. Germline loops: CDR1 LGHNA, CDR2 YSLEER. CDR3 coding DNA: TGCGCCAGCAGCCAAGAGGGGCTAGCTGGAGATACGCAGTATTTT. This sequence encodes CASSQEGLAGDTQYF.

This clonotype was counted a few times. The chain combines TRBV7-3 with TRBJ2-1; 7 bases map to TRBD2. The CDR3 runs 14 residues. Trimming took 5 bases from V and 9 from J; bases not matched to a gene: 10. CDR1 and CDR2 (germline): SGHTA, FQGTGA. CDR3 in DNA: TGTGCCAGCAGCCTCGGGCTGCGGGAGCGTGAGCAGTTCTTC. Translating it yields CASSLGLREREQFF.

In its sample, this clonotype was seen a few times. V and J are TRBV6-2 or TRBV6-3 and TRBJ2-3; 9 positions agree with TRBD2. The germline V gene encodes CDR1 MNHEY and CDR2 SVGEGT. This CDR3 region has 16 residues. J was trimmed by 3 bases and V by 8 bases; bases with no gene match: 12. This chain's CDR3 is CASLRPGLASTDTQYF. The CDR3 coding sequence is TGTGCCAGCCTCAGGCCGGGACTAGCATCTACAGATACGCAGTATTTT.

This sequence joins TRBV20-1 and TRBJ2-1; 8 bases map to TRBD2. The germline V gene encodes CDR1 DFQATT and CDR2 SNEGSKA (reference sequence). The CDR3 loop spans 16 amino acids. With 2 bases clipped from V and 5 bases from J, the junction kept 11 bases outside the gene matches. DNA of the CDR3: TGCAGTGCTAGATCGGCCGGGAGGGCCAAGGACAATGAGCAGTTCTTC. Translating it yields CSARSAGRAKDNEQFF.

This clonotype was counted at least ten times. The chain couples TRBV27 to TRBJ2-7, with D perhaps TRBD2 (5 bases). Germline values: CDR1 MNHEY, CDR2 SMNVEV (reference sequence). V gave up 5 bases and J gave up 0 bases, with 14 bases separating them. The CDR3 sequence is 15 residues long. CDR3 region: CASSPRLGSSYEQYF. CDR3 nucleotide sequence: TGTGCCAGCAGTCCCCGTTTGGGGAGCTCCTACGAGCAGTACTTC.

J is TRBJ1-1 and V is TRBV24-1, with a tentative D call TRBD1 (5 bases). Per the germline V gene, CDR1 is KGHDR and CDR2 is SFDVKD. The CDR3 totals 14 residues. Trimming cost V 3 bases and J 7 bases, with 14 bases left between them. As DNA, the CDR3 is TGTGCCACCAGTGATAGAGGATCGGGGGGTGAAGCTTTCTTT. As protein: CATSDRGSGGEAFF.

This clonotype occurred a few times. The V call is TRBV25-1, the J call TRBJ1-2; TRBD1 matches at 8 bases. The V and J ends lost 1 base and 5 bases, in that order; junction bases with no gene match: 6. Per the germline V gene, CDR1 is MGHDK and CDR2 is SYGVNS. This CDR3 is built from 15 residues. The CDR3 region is CASSEWGTGPYGYTF. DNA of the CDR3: TGTGCCAGCAGTGAATGGGGGACAGGACCGTATGGCTACACCTTC.

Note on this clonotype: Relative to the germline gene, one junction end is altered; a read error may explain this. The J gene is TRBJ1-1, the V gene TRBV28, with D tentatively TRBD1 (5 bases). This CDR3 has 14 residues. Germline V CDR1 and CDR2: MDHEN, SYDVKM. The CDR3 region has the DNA TGTGCCGGCAGTCCGGAGGCAGGGCGAGCTGAAGCTTTCTTT. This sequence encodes CAGSPEAGRAEAFF.

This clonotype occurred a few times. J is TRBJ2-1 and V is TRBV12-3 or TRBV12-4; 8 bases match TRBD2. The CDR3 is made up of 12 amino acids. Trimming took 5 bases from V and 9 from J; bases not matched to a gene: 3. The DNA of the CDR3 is TGTGCCAGCAGTCACGGGGGGGTTGAGCAGTTCTTC. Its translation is CASSHGGVEQFF.

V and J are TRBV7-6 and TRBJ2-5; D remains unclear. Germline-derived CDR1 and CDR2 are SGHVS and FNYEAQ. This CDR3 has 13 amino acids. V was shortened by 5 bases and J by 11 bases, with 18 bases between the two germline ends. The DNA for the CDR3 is TGTGCCAGCAGCCAAGGGCCCTACAATGAGCAGTACTTC. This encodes CASSQGPYNEQYF.